What follows are 20 T cell receptor beta chains derived from one specimen sequenced in a study of tumor and adjacent non-tumor tissue in lung cancer. No cell sorting was done before RNA was extracted from the tissue. Three rounds of nested PCR, following a modified ARM-PCR protocol, produced the TCRbeta library. TCRdb used MiXCR to reprocess the multiplex PCR reads, holding one entry per CDR3 protein. The profile shows 78,000 or so distinct CDR3 sequences, approximately 79% of them singletons. Specimen: lung tumor tissue. The receptor set was obtained from a woman in her fifties or sixties with non-small cell lung cancer.

On this clonotype: A read error is possible here, since a much larger clone lies one base away. Given the absence of the conserved phenylalanine or tryptophan at the CDR3 end, a read error is likely. This chain joins TRBV30 and TRBJ2-7, with D perhaps given as TRBD1 or TRBD2 (5 bases each). The V end was cut by 2 bases, the J end by 4 bases, with 15 bases between. The CDR3 consists of 14 residues. The germline V gene encodes CDR1 GTSNPN and CDR2 SVGIG (reference sequence). The CDR3 spells CAWSWAEGMYEQYL. CDR3 nucleotides: TGTGCCTGGAGTTGGGCAGAGGGGATGTACGAGCAGTACTTA.

Concerning this clonotype itself: The junction and the germline gene differ at one end; a read error may be behind it. The rearrangement joins TRBV20-1 to TRBJ2-1; 9 nucleotides agree with TRBD2. Germline V gene lookup returns CDR1 DFQATT and CDR2 SNEGSKA (reference sequence). This CDR3 region has 15 residues. The CDR3 reads CSAELSGSFYSEQFF. CDR3 sequence (DNA): TGCAGTGCGGAACTTAGCGGGAGCTTCTACAGTGAGCAGTTCTTC.

Comment on this clonotype: This CDR3 is missing its conserved last phenylalanine or tryptophan, likely due to a read error. The chain joins TRBV12-3 or TRBV12-4 to TRBJ2-3; D remains unclear. CDR3 length: 12 amino acids. The chain's CDR3 is CASSLNTDTQYS. CDR3 nucleotides: TGTGCCAGCAGTTTGAACACAGATACACAGTATTCT.

As concerns this clonotype: One end of the junction fails to match germline, which may point to a read error. The chain has TRBV28 and TRBJ2-1, with 8 bases aligning to TRBD2. CDR1 is MDHEN and CDR2 is SYDVKM in the germline V gene. CDR3 length: 15 amino acids. CDR3 nucleotides: TGTGCCAGCAGATCACCGGGAGGGACTTACAATGAGCAGTTCTTT. It is translated as CASRSPGGTYNEQFF.

Comments on this clonotype: One end of the junction does not line up with germline, which may come from a read error. V usage is TRBV29-1 and J usage is TRBJ2-1; possible D gene TRBD2, 6 bases. The V gene's germline CDR1 is SQVTM and CDR2 ANQGSEA. CDR3 length: 10 residues. CDR3 in DNA: TGTAGCGCCGGCGGGACTGAGGAATTCTTC. Its protein is CSAGGTEEFF.

The chain links TRBV12-3 or TRBV12-4 to TRBJ1-4; D ambiguous. This CDR3 spans 14 amino acids. This CDR3 is CVRSLVGTNEKLFF. The CDR3 DNA reads TGTGTCAGGAGTTTGGTGGGGACTAATGAAAAACTGTTTTTT.

In the case of this clonotype: One junction end does not reproduce the germline sequence, and a read error may be involved. V and J are TRBV29-1 and TRBJ1-2, with D maybe TRBD1 (6 bases). Germline assignment: CDR1 SQVTM and CDR2 ANQGSEA. CDR3 length: 14 residues. The CDR3 loop reads CDVGPVGAIDGYTF. The CDR3 bases are TGTGACGTTGGCCCCGTGGGGGCCATCGATGGCTACACCTTC.

Turning to this clonotype: A junction end diverges from the germline sequence, so it may reflect a read error. The chain recombines TRBV20-1 with TRBJ2-1, with 8 bases fitting TRBD2. CDR3 length equals 15 residues. Germline CDR1 reads DFQATT; CDR2 reads SNEGSKA (reference sequence). In nucleotides, the CDR3 is TGCAGTGATAGAGATTCCCGGGAGGGTGCCAATGAGCAGTTCTTC. The encoded protein is CSDRDSREGANEQFF.

In the case of this clonotype: A much larger clone lies one base from this, so it may be a read error. J is TRBJ1-1 and V is TRBV20-1, with D possibly TRBD1 on 6 matching bases. The CDR3 has 13 residues. Germline CDR1 reads DFQATT; CDR2 reads SNEGSKA (reference sequence). CDR3 sequence reads: CSATRTANIEAFF. CDR3 DNA sequence: TGCAGTGCTACCCGGACAGCGAACATTGAAGCTTTCTTT.

The chain employs TRBV20-1 and TRBJ1-6; no definite D call. This CDR3 comprises 20 residues. The germline V gene has CDR1 DFQATT and CDR2 SNEGSKA (reference sequence). The CDR3 sequence: CRARRIGVVSRAEQEPPLHF. The CDR3, as DNA: TGCAGAGCTCGACGGATTGGGGTCGTGTCTCGGGCGGAGCAGGAACCACCCCTCCACTTT.

CDR3 loop: CDISKASSRSHNEQFF. In DNA form, the CDR3 reads TGTGACATCAGTAAGGCCAGCAGCAGATCCCACAATGAGCAGTTCTTC. The chain recombines TRBV24-1 with TRBJ2-1, with D unclear. The CDR3 runs to 16 residues. Germline CDR1 and CDR2: KGHDR and SFDVKD.

The chain joins TRBV4-1 to TRBJ2-7; D is unresolved. The CDR3 is 16 residues long. From germline, CDR1 is MGHRA and CDR2 YSYEKL. V lost 1 base and J lost 3, with 16 bases in between. CDR3 region: CASSQVIATSLYEQYF. The CDR3 nucleotides are TGCGCCAGCAGCCAAGTAATCGCGACAAGCCTCTACGAGCAGTACTTC.

Comment on this clonotype: Without the conserved terminal phenylalanine or tryptophan, this CDR3 likely stems from a read error. The V gene is TRBV4-1, the J gene TRBJ1-1; D is possibly TRBD1 (5 bases). CDR1 and CDR2 from the germline V gene are MGHRA and YSYEKL. CDR3 size: 16 residues. CDR3 region: CASSQDRYRSNTEAFS. In DNA, the CDR3 is TGCGCCAGCAGTCAAGATAGGTACAGGTCGAACACTGAAGCTTTCTCT.

CDR3 sequence: CASSFITGGDSEQFF. The CDR3 nucleotides are TGTGCCAGCAGCTTTATAACGGGAGGTGACAGTGAGCAGTTCTTC. The V and J genes are TRBV11-2 and TRBJ2-1; 7 positions agree with TRBD2. Germline assignment: CDR1 SGHAT and CDR2 FQNNGV. Trimming removed 3 bases from V and 9 bases from J; junction bases left unmatched: 11. CDR3 size: 15 residues.

Concerning this clonotype itself: One junction end does not reproduce the germline sequence, and a read error may be involved. This chain uses TRBV28 with TRBJ1-6; TRBD1 aligns across 8 bases. The CDR3 is 15 residues long. In germline, CDR1 is MDHEN, CDR2 SYDVKM. The CDR3 DNA reads TGTGCCAACAGTCTGGGACAGGTTCGGCATTCACCCCTCGACTTT. This translates into CANSLGQVRHSPLDF.

For this clonotype: A read error may produce the germline difference seen at one junction end. DNA for the CDR3: TGTGCCAGCAGTTTCCCCACAGGGGCTAGCGGGTACCAAGGGACCCAGTATTTC. Translation: CASSFPTGASGYQGTQYF. V and J are TRBV28 and TRBJ2-5; a weak D match, TRBD2 (8 bases). The CDR3 length is 18 residues. Germline-derived CDR1 and CDR2 are MDHEN and SYDVKM.

Regarding this clonotype: An end of the junction differs from the germline gene, which may be a read error. The chain links TRBV12-3 or TRBV12-4 to TRBJ2-1, with 7 bases matching TRBD1. This CDR3 spans 15 amino acids. In nucleotides, the CDR3 is TGTGTCAGCAGTCCGGGACAGTCCAGTTTAAAGGAGCAGTTCTTC. Amino acid sequence: CVSSPGQSSLKEQFF.

On this clonotype itself: One junction end does not reproduce the germline sequence, and a read error may be involved. This sequence joins TRBV6-1 and TRBJ2-1, with D perhaps assigned TRBD1 or TRBD2 (5 bases each). The length of the CDR3 is 18 residues. Germline CDR1 reads MNHNS; CDR2 reads SASEGT. The CDR3 sequence is CASRRQTNGITSYNEHFF. For the CDR3, the DNA is TGTGCCAGCAGAAGACAGACTAACGGGATTACGTCCTACAATGAGCACTTCTTC.

To note about this clonotype: One base away lies a much larger clone, so this may be a sequencing read error. The chain combines TRBV4-2 with TRBJ2-3; 14 positions match TRBD2. Germline values: CDR1 LGHNA, CDR2 YNFKEQ. The CDR3 length is 16 residues. CDR3 in DNA: TGTGACAACAGCCAAGCGGGACTAGCGGGAGCAGATACGCAGTATTTT. Translating it yields CDNSQAGLAGADTQYF.

A remark on this clonotype: The CDR3 end shows no conserved phenylalanine or tryptophan, and so a read error is likely. The rearrangement uses TRBV6-1 and TRBJ2-3, with no clear D. The V gene's germline CDR1 is MNHNS and CDR2 SASEGT. The CDR3 runs 14 residues. With 4 bases removed from V and 3 bases from J, the gap between germline ends came to 11 bases. The DNA of the CDR3 is TGTGCCAGCAGTGCTCTGGTCTCAACAGATACGCAGTATTGT. Protein: CASSALVSTDTQYC.